The rows below give T cell receptor beta chains drawn from one sample of a study of Ad26.COV2.S vaccination and SARS-CoV-2 variants. Profiled with immunoSEQ multiplex PCR; TCRdb holds only in-frame clones, not every one. The repertoire holds hundreds of thousands of clones, about 88% seen once, with about 2.5% in the top ten. The sample in question was peripheral blood, obtained in a trial of Ad26.COV2.S vaccine versus placebo. The source is a person between 18 and 59 years old who received the Ad26.COV2.S COVID-19 vaccine or a placebo. CDR3s include the opening cysteine and the closing phenylalanine or tryptophan. The D gene is left open where the match is weak. Size is stated for part of the rows, as once, few or many counts, or as a class when the clone is expanded.

V	J	size	D	CDR3	DNA
TRBV9	TRBJ2-7	.	.	CASSVGGTPANYEQYF	TGTGCCAGCAGCGTAGGAGGGACCCCAGCAAACTACGAGCAGTACTTC
TRBV19	TRBJ2-7	.	.	CASSILGYEQYF	TGTGCCAGTAGTATCTTGGGATACGAGCAGTACTTC
TRBV29-1	TRBJ1-1	once	.	CSGMGRVGGTEAFF	TGCAGCGGCATGGGTCGGGTGGGGGGCACTGAAGCTTTCTTT
TRBV24-1	TRBJ1-2	.	.	CATSDPSHYGYTF	TGTGCCACCAGTGACCCCTCCCACTATGGCTACACCTTC
TRBV29-1	TRBJ1-2	.	TRBD1	CSVGQGRNSYGYTF	TGCAGCGTGGGACAGGGGAGAAACTCCTATGGCTACACCTTC
TRBV20-1	TRBJ2-2	.	TRBD1	CSASRTGHTGELFF	TGCAGTGCTAGTAGGACAGGACACACCGGGGAGCTGTTTTTT
TRBV6-5	TRBJ2-1	.	.	CASRIGFYNEQFF	TGTGCCAGCAGGATCGGATTTTACAATGAGCAGTTCTTC
TRBV6-2/TRBV6-3	TRBJ1-5	.	.	CASSYQGDQPQHF	TGTGCCAGCAGTTACCAGGGTGATCAGCCCCAGCATTTT
TRBV20-1	TRBJ1-5	.	.	CSASTSPGALIQPQHF	TGCAGTGCTAGTACCTCTCCCGGGGCCCTAATACAGCCCCAGCATTTT
TRBV18	TRBJ2-7	.	TRBD1	CASSQDRTGWGLRYEQYF	TGTGCCAGCTCACAAGACCGGACAGGGTGGGGTTTGAGGTACGAGCAGTACTTC
TRBV19	TRBJ1-5	few	TRBD1	CSTGLNNQPQHF	TGTTCGACAGGGCTTAACAATCAGCCCCAGCATTTT
TRBV4-2	TRBJ1-4	.	.	CASSQGEAGYEKLFF	TGTGCCAGCAGCCAAGGGGAAGCAGGGTACGAAAAACTGTTTTTT
TRBV30	TRBJ1-2	.	.	CAWSPFADLSVYGYTF	TGTGCCTGGAGTCCTTTCGCGGACCTAAGTGTTTATGGCTACACCTTC
TRBV7-9	TRBJ1-2	.	.	CASSLAGVGYGYTF	TGTGCCAGCAGCTTAGCAGGGGTAGGCTATGGCTACACCTTC
TRBV5-1	TRBJ1-5	.	TRBD1	CASSLQGMSNQPQHF	TGCGCCAGCAGCCTACAGGGGATGAGCAATCAGCCCCAGCATTTT